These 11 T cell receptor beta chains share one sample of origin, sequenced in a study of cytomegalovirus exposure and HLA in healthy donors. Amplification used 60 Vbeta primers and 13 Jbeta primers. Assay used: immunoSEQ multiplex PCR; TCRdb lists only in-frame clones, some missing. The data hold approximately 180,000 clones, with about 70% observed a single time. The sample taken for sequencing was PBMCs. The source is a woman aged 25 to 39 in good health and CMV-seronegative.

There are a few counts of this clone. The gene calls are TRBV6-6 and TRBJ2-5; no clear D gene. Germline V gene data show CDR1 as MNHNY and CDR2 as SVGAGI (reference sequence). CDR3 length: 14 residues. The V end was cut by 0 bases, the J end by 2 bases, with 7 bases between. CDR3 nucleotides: TGTGCCAGCAGTTACTCAGCAGGTCAAGAGACCCAGTACTTC. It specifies CASSYSAGQETQYF.

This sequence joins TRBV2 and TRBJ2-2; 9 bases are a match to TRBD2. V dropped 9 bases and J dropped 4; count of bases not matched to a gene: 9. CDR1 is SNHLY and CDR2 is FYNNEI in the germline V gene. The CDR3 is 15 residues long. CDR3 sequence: CARTLSGGRTGELFF. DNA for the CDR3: TGTGCCAGGACCCTAAGCGGGGGGCGCACCGGGGAGCTGTTTTTT.

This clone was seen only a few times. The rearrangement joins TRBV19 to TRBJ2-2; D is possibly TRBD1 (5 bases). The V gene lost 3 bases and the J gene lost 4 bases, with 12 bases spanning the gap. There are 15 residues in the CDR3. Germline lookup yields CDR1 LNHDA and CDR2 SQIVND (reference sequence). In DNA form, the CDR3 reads TGTGCCAGTAGTATGGTGCAGGGTATCACCGGGGAGCTGTTTTTT. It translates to CASSMVQGITGELFF.

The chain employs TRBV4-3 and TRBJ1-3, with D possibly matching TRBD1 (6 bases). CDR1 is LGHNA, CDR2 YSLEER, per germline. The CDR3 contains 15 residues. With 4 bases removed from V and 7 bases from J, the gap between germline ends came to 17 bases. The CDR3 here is CASSPQGPGGNTIYF. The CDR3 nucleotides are TGCGCCAGCAGCCCACAGGGCCCCGGTGGGAACACCATATATTTT.

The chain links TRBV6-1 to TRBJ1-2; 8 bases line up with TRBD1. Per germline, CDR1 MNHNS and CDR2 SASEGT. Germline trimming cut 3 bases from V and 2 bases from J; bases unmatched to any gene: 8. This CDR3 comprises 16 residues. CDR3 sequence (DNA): TGTGCCAGCAGTGATGCAGGGGGCCCTGGGAACTATGGCTACACCTTC. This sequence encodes CASSDAGGPGNYGYTF.

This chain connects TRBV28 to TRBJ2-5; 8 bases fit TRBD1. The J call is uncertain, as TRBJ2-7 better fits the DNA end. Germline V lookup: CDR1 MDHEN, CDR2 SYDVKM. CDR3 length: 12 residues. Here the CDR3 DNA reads TGTGCCAGCAGAACAGGGGGCTACGAGCAGTACTTC. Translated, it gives CASRTGGYEQYF.

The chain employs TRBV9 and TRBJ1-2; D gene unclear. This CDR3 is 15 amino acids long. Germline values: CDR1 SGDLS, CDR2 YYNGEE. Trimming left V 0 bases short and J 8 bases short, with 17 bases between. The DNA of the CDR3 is TGTGCCAGCAGCGTAGGACCCCAGTCCGGAGAGGGCTACACCTTC. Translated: CASSVGPQSGEGYTF. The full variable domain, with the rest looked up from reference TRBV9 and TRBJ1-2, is DSGVTQTPKHLITATGQRVTLRCSPRSGDLSVYWYQQSLDQGLQFLIQYYNGEERAKGNILERFSAQQFPDLHSELNLSSLELGDSALYFCASSVGPQSGEGYTFGSGTRLTVV.

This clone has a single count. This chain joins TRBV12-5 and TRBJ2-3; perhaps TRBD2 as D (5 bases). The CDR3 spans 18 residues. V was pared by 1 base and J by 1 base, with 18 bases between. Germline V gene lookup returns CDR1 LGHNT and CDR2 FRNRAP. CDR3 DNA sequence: TGTGCTAGTGGTTTGGACCTCCCCCCCGGGGTCGGCACAGATACGCAGTATTTT. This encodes CASGLDLPPGVGTDTQYF.

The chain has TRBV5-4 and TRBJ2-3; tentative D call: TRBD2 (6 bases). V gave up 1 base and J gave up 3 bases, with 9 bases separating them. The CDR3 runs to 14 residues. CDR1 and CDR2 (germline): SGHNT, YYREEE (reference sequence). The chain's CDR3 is CASSLTGVTDTQYF. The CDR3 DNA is TGTGCCAGCAGCTTGACGGGAGTGACAGATACGCAGTATTTT.

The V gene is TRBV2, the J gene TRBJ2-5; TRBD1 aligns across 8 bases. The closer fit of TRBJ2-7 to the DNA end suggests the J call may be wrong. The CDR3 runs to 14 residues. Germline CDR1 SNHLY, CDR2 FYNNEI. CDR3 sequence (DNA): TGTGCCAGCATGAAGGGACAGGTCTCCTACGAGCAGTACTTC. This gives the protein CASMKGQVSYEQYF.

CDR3 in amino acids: CAGRTSPAKNIQYF. DNA for the CDR3: TGTGCCGGTCGGACTAGCCCAGCCAAAAACATTCAGTACTTC. The chain links TRBV30 to TRBJ2-4; 8 bases fit TRBD2. Germline V gene data show CDR1 as GTSNPN and CDR2 as SVGIG (reference sequence). V was clipped by 8 bases and J by 0 bases; unmatched bases: 6. The CDR3 totals 14 residues.